The TCR beta chain described here comes from a study of blood T cell repertoires in COVID-19. Germline values: CDR1 LNHDA, CDR2 SQIVND (reference sequence). With 7 bases removed from V and 8 bases from J, the gap between germline ends came to 20 bases. The CDR3 has 14 amino acids. Participants' reported clinical history set cohort assignment. TCRdb keeps only in-frame clones here, not all; method: immunoSEQ multiplex PCR. The sample has about 180,000 clones, over 75% seen once. The source material was PBMCs or T cells enriched from blood (not recorded which). This TCR came from a woman younger than 35 who had recovered from COVID-19. The chain links TRBV19 to TRBJ1-1, with D possibly TRBD1 on 5 matching bases. CDR3 bases: TGTGCCAGTATAGAGTCGGGGGTAGTAGGGGAAGCTTTCTTT. Encoded protein: CASIESGVVGEAFF.